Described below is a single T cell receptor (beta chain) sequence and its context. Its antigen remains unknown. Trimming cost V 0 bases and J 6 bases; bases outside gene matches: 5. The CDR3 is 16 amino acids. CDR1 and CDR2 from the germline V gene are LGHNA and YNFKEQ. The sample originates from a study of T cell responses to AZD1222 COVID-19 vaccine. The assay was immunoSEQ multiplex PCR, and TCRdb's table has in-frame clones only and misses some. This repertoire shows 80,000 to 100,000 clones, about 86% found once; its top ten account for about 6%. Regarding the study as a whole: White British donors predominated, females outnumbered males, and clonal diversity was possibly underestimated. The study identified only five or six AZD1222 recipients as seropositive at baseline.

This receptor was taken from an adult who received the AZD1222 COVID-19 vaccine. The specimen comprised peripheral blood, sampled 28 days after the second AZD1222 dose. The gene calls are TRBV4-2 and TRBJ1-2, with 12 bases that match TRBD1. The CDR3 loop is CASSQEGQGAINGYTF. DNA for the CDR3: TGTGCCAGCAGCCAAGAGGGACAGGGGGCTATTAATGGCTACACCTTC.